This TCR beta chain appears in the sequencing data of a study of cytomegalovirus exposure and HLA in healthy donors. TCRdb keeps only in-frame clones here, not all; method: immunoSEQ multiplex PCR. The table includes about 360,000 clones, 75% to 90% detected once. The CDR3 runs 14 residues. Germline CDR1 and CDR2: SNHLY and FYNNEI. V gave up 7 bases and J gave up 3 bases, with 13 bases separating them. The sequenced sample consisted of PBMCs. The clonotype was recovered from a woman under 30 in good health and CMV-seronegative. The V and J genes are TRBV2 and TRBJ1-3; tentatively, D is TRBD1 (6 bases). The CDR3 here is CASTKQGLGNTIYF. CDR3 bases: TGTGCCAGCACCAAACAGGGCCTTGGAAACACCATATATTTT.